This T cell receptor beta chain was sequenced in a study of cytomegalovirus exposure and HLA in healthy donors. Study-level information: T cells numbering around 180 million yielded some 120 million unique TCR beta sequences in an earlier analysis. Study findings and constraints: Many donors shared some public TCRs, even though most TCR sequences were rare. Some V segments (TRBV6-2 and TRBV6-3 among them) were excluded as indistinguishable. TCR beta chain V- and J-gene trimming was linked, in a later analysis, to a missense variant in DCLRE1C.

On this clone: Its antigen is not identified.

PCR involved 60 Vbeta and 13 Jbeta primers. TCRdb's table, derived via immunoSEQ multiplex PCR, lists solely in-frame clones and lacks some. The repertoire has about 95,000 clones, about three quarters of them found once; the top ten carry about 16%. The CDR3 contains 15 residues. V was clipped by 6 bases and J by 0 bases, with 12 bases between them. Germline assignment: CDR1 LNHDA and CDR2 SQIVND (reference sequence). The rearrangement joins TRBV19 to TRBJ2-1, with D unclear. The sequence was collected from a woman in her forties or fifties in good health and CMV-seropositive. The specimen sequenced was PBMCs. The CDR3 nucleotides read TGTGCCAGTAGCGCCTATAGGAGCTCCTACAATGAGCAGTTCTTC. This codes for CASSAYRSSYNEQFF.